The 8 T cell receptor beta chains below were found in one sample sequenced in a study of blood T cell repertoires in COVID-19. Clones were sequenced by immunoSEQ multiplex PCR, and TCRdb holds only the in-frame ones, with some missing. The sample records around 130,000 clones, approximately 85% being singletons. Sequencing used peripheral blood. Receptors originate from a man between 50 and 59 years old with acute or convalescent COVID-19.

The chain uses TRBV9 and TRBJ1-6, with 9 nucleotides matching TRBD1. The CDR3 is made up of 16 amino acids. V shed 2 bases, J shed 6 bases, and the junction held 6 bases outside the gene matches. From germline, CDR1 is SGDLS and CDR2 YYNGEE. Here the CDR3 DNA reads TGTGCCAGCAGCGTTTCACAGGGGGCGGGTAATTCACCCCTCCACTTT. It is translated as CASSVSQGAGNSPLHF.

This clone was seen just once. The chain employs TRBV11-2 and TRBJ1-6, with D perhaps matching TRBD1 (6 bases). Trimming removed 9 bases from V and 5 bases from J, with 11 bases in between. This CDR3 has 13 amino acids. Germline CDR1 is SGHAT and CDR2 is FQNNGV. Here the CDR3 DNA reads TGTGCCAGTGCTACAGGGAATAATTCACCCCTCCACTTT. The encoded protein is CASATGNNSPLHF.

This clone showed up just once. The chain carries TRBV28 and TRBJ2-7; the D gene is possibly TRBD2 (6 bases). The V end was cut by 3 bases, the J end by 11 bases, with 20 bases between. The CDR3 is 14 residues long. The germline V gene encodes CDR1 MDHEN and CDR2 SYDVKM. CDR3 in DNA: TGTGCCAGCAGTTTGGGGGGACTCTTAAGATGGGAGTACTTC. This codes for CASSLGGLLRWEYF.

This chain joins TRBV5-5 and TRBJ2-3; D possibly corresponds to TRBD2 (5 bases). Germline CDR1 and CDR2: SGHKS and YYEKEE (reference sequence). Trimming shortened V by 0 bases and J by 0 bases, and 8 bases separated the two germline ends. The CDR3 loop spans 15 amino acids. The CDR3 spells CASSLGTLSTDTQYF. CDR3 nucleotides: TGTGCCAGCAGCTTGGGGACTCTTAGCACAGATACGCAGTATTTT.

This rearrangement joins TRBV5-6 to TRBJ1-6, with a weak D call TRBD1 (6 bases). The CDR3 runs 16 residues. V was trimmed by 2 bases and J by 0 bases, leaving 9 bases between them. CDR1 and CDR2 from the germline V gene are SGHDT and YYEEEE. This chain's CDR3 is CASSFAQGSYNSPLHF. CDR3 nucleotides: TGTGCCAGCAGCTTTGCACAGGGCTCCTATAATTCACCCCTCCACTTT.

The gene calls are TRBV7-2 and TRBJ1-2, with D possibly being TRBD1 (6 bases). V gave up 1 base and J gave up 6 bases, with 12 bases separating them. The CDR3 is 14 residues long. Germline loops: CDR1 SGHTA, CDR2 FQGNSA. The CDR3 nucleotides read TGTGCCAGCAGCTTAGTACAGGGAAAGCATGGCTACACCTTC. This sequence encodes CASSLVQGKHGYTF.

This clone was seen only a few times. One junction end does not reproduce the germline sequence, and a read error may be involved. CDR3 in DNA: TGTGCCAGCAGACAAGGGACTAGCAACACCGGGGAGCTGTTTTTT. Encoded protein: CASRQGTSNTGELFF. The chain joins TRBV14 to TRBJ2-2; 9 bases line up with TRBD2. Germline V gene lookup returns CDR1 SGHDN and CDR2 FVKESK. The CDR3 runs to 15 residues.

In regard to this clone: The sample has other DNA sequences that encode this CDR3 too. V and J are TRBV5-6 and TRBJ2-7, with D tentatively TRBD2 (5 bases). Germline-derived CDR1 and CDR2 are SGHDT and YYEEEE. V gave up 2 bases and J gave up 3 bases, with 15 bases separating them. This CDR3 has 15 amino acids. The CDR3: CASSLGGRTIYEQYF. The CDR3 region has the DNA TGTGCCAGCAGCTTAGGTGGGAGAACAATCTACGAGCAGTACTTC.